This TCR beta chain is drawn from a study of T cell responses to AZD1222 COVID-19 vaccine. Here immunoSEQ multiplex PCR was the method, and the copy in TCRdb shows in-frame clones only, minus some. This sample has 150,000 to 190,000 clones, with 90% found just once. This CDR3 has 17 amino acids. The V gene lost 4 bases and the J gene lost 3 bases, with 19 bases spanning the gap. Germline lookup yields CDR1 MDHEN and CDR2 SYDVKM. Study findings and constraints: Unmutated variant regions are reportedly targeted by nearly half of spike-specific TCRs.

The sample holds one count of this clone. What it binds is unknown. The chain joins TRBV28 to TRBJ1-5, with a tentative D call TRBD1 (5 bases). The sequence came from an adult in good health. The source was peripheral blood, collected on day 0 of AZD1222 vaccination. The CDR3 DNA reads TGTGCCAGCAGTTCCCCCGTATTAGGGACCTCCAATCAGCCCCAGCATTTT. Protein: CASSSPVLGTSNQPQHF.